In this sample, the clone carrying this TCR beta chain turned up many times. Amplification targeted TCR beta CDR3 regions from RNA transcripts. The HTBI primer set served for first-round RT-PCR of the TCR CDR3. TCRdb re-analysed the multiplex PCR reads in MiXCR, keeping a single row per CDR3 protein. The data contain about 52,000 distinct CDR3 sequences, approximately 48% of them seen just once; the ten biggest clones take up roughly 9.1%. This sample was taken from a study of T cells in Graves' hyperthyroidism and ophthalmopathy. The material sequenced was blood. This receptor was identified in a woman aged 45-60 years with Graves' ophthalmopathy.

The CDR3 DNA sequence: TGTGCCAGCAGCTTAGGGGTCGGGGGAAGGGAGCAGTACTTC. This gives the protein CASSLGVGGREQYF. V and J are TRBV11-2 and TRBJ2-7, with TRBD2 as a possible D gene (6 bases). This CDR3 is 14 amino acids long. Trimming took 1 base from V and 7 from J, leaving 14 bases between them. Germline CDR1 SGHAT, CDR2 FQNNGV.